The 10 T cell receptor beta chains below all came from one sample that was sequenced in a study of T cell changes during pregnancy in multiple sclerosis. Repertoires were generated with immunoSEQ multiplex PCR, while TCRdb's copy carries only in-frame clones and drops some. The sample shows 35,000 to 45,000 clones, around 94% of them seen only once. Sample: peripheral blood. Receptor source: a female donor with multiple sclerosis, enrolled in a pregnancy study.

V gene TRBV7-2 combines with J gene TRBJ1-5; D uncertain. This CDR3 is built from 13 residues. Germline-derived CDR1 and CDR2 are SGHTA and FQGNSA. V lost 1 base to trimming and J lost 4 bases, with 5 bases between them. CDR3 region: CASSLGVNQPQHF. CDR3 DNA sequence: TGTGCCAGCAGCTTAGGGGTTAATCAGCCCCAGCATTTT. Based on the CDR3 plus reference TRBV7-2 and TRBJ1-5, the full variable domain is GAGVSQSPSNKVTEKGKDVELRCDPISGHTALYWYRQSLGQGLEFLIYFQGNSAPDKSGLPSDRFSAERTGGSVSTLTIQRTQQEDSAVYLCASSLGVNQPQHFGDGTRLSIL.

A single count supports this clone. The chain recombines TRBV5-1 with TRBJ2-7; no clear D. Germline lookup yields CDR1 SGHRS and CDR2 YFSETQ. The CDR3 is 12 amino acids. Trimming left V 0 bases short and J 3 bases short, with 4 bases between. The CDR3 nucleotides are TGCGCCAGCAGCTTGGGGCACTACGAGCAGTACTTC. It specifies CASSLGHYEQYF.

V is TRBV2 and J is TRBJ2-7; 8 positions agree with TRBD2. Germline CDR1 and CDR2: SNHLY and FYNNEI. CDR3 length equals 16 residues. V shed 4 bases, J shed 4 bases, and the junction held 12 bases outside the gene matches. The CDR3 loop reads CASSGGGASGLYEQYF. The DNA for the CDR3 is TGTGCCAGCAGTGGGGGAGGGGCTAGCGGGTTATACGAGCAGTACTTC.

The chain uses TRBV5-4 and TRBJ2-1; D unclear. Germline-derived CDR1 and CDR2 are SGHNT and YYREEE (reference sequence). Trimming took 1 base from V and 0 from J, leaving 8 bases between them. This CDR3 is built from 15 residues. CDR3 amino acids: CASSLHKSSYNEQFF. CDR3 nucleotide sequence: TGTGCCAGCAGCTTGCATAAGAGCTCCTACAATGAGCAGTTCTTC. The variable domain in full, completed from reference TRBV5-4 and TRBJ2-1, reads ETGVTQSPTHLIKTRGQQVTLRCSSQSGHNTVSWYQQALGQGPQFIFQYYREEENGRGNFPPRFSGLQFPNYSSELNVNALELDDSALYLCASSLHKSSYNEQFFGPGTRLTVL.

The CDR3 nucleotides are TGTGCCTGGGCTACGAGGGGTGATACGCAGTATTTT. Translation gives CAWATRGDTQYF. This chain uses TRBV30 with TRBJ2-3; the D gene could be TRBD1 or TRBD2 (5 bases each). This CDR3 is built from 12 residues. The germline gives CDR1 GTSNPN, CDR2 SVGIG (reference sequence). Trimming took 5 bases from V and 6 from J, leaving 12 bases between them.

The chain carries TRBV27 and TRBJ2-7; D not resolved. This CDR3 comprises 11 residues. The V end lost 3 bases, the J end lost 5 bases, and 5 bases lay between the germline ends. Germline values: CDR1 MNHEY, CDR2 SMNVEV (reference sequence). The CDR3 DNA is TGTGCCAGCAGTTTGGGTCACGAGCAGTACTTC. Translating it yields CASSLGHEQYF.

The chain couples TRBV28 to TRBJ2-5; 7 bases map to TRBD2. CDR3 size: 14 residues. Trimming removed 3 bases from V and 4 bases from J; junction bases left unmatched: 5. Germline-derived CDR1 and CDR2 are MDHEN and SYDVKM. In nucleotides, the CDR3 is TGTGCCAGCAGTTTGCGGGGAGGGGTAGAGACCCAGTACTTC. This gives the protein CASSLRGGVETQYF.

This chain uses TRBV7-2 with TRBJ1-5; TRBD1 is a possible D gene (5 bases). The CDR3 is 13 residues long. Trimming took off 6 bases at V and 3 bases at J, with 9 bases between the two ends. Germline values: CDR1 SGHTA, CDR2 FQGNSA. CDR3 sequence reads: CASSYRTNQPQHF. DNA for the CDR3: TGTGCCAGCAGTTACAGGACCAATCAGCCCCAGCATTTT.

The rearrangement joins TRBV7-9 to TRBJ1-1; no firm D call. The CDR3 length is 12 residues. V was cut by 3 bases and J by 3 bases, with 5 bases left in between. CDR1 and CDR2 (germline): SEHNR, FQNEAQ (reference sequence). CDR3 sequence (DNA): TGTGCCAGCAGCTTTGGGGACACTGAAGCTTTCTTT. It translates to CASSFGDTEAFF. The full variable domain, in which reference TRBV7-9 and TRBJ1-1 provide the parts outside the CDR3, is DTGVSQNPRHKITKRGQNVTFRCDPISEHNRLYWYRQTLGQGPEFLTYFQNEAQLEKSRLLSDRFSAERPKGSFSTLEIQRTEQGDSAMYLCASSFGDTEAFFGQGTRLTVV.

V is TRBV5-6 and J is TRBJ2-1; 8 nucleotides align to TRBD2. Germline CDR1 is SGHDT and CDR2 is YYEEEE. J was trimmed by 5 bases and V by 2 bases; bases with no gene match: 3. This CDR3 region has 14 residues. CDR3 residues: CASSLTGRDNEQFF. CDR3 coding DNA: TGTGCCAGCAGCTTAACCGGGAGGGACAATGAGCAGTTCTTC.